Below, 27 T cell receptor beta chains from the same sample are listed, as sequenced in a study of identical twins. MiXCR, applied by TCRdb to the 5' RACE reads, yields one record per CDR3 protein. The data show around 1.7 million distinct CDR3 sequences, about 32% seen once. The sample was cord blood. Source of these receptors: a newborn girl in good health.

The chain combines TRBV9 with TRBJ2-1, with 13 bases that match TRBD2. This CDR3 spans 18 amino acids. The germline V gene has CDR1 SGDLS and CDR2 YYNGEE. V lost 2 bases to trimming and J lost 0 bases; unmatched junction nucleotides: 5. CDR3: CASSVGTSGVLSYNEQFF. DNA for the CDR3: TGTGCCAGCAGCGTGGGGACTAGCGGGGTTCTCTCCTACAATGAGCAGTTCTTC. Full variable domain (missing parts from reference TRBV9 and TRBJ2-1): DSGVTQTPKHLITATGQRVTLRCSPRSGDLSVYWYQQSLDQGLQFLIQYYNGEERAKGNILERFSAQQFPDLHSELNLSSLELGDSALYFCASSVGTSGVLSYNEQFFGPGTRLTVL.

The chain is built from TRBV28 and TRBJ1-1; TRBD1 matches at 9 bases. Germline lookup yields CDR1 MDHEN and CDR2 SYDVKM. The CDR3 has 13 amino acids. The J segment lost 5 bases and the V segment lost 5 bases, leaving 3 bases of the junction unmatched. The CDR3 region has the DNA TGTGCCAGCAGTGACAGGGGGAAAACTGAAGCTTTCTTT. It is translated as CASSDRGKTEAFF.

This clonotype occurred once. CDR3 sequence: CASALDVPSLYGYTF. The CDR3 nucleotides read TGTGCTAGTGCCCTTGACGTTCCCTCTCTCTATGGCTACACCTTC. V and J are TRBV12-5 and TRBJ1-2; D remains ambiguous. The CDR3 consists of 15 residues. The germline gives CDR1 LGHNT, CDR2 FRNRAP. The V gene lost 7 bases and the J gene lost 4 bases, with 19 bases spanning the gap.

This chain uses TRBV11-2 with TRBJ2-3, with D tentatively TRBD2 (6 bases). V lost 3 bases to trimming and J lost 7 bases, with 17 bases between them. In germline, CDR1 is SGHAT, CDR2 FQNNGV. The CDR3 is 15 residues long. The CDR3 here is CASSFVADFTNTQYF. The CDR3 DNA is TGTGCCAGCAGCTTCGTAGCGGACTTCACTAATACGCAGTATTTT.

The J gene is TRBJ2-1, the V gene TRBV12-3 or TRBV12-4; no reliable D call. V was pared by 6 bases and J by 6 bases, with 9 bases between. The CDR3 runs to 12 residues. CDR3 sequence reads: CASRPKLNEQFF. In DNA, the CDR3 is TGTGCCAGCAGACCCAAACTCAATGAGCAGTTCTTC.

J is TRBJ2-1 and V is TRBV14; D uncertain. Trimming removed 1 base from V and 8 bases from J, with 6 bases in between. The germline V gene has CDR1 SGHDN and CDR2 FVKESK. The CDR3 contains 12 residues. DNA for the CDR3: TGTGCCAGCAGCCAAGGGATGGATGAGCAGTTCTTC. It yields the protein CASSQGMDEQFF.

This clonotype was found once. This chain connects TRBV6-6 to TRBJ1-1, with 7 nucleotides matching TRBD1. Germline trimming cut 4 bases from V and 4 bases from J; bases unmatched to any gene: 9. CDR1 MNHNY and CDR2 SVGAGI come from the germline V gene (reference sequence). This CDR3 spans 15 amino acids. CDR3 sequence reads: CASSFSIQGFTEAFF. The CDR3 DNA reads as TGTGCCAGCAGTTTCTCAATACAGGGGTTCACTGAAGCTTTCTTT.

This clonotype was observed a few times. The chain combines TRBV15 with TRBJ2-3, with D hard to call. CDR1 is LNHNV, CDR2 YYDKDF, per germline (reference sequence). The CDR3 sequence is 14 residues long. V lost 4 bases, J lost 6 bases, and 14 bases lay in between. CDR3 in DNA: TGTGCCACCAGCACTCGGTTAAATACGGATACGCAGTATTTT. Translation gives CATSTRLNTDTQYF. Looking up the rest from reference TRBV15 and TRBJ2-3 gives the full variable domain: DAMVIQNPRYQVTQFGKPVTLSCSQTLNHNVMYWYQQKSSQAPKLLFHYYDKDFNNEADTPDNFQSRRPNTSFCFLDIRSPGLGDTAMYLCATSTRLNTDTQYFGPGTRLTVL.

The genes are TRBV7-9 and TRBJ2-1; 9 bases line up with TRBD2. The ends lost 4 bases at V and 8 bases at J; junction bases unmatched: 9. The CDR3 totals 15 residues. In germline, CDR1 is SEHNR, CDR2 FQNEAQ (reference sequence). The CDR3 loop reads CASSSTTAGGYEQFF. The CDR3 DNA is TGTGCCAGCAGCTCCACCACGGCGGGAGGGTATGAGCAGTTCTTC. Filled out from reference TRBV7-9 and TRBJ2-1, the complete variable domain reads DTGVSQNPRHKITKRGQNVTFRCDPISEHNRLYWYRQTLGQGPEFLTYFQNEAQLEKSRLLSDRFSAERPKGSFSTLEIQRTEQGDSAMYLCASSSTTAGGYEQFFGPGTRLTVL.

In its sample, this clonotype was seen a few times. This chain uses TRBV20-1 with TRBJ2-3; D uncertain. This CDR3 is built from 13 residues. The V gene's germline CDR1 is DFQATT and CDR2 SNEGSKA (reference sequence). The ends were cut back, 3 bases at V and 1 base at J, with 8 bases in the middle. The CDR3 loop is CSARRVGTDTQYF. The CDR3 nucleotides read TGCAGTGCTAGGAGAGTGGGCACAGATACGCAGTATTTT.

In its sample, this clonotype was seen a few times. This chain uses TRBV27 with TRBJ2-7; D may be TRBD1 (6 bases). Germline V gene data show CDR1 as MNHEY and CDR2 as SMNVEV (reference sequence). The germline V and J ends were trimmed by 6 bases and 6 bases, with 15 bases remaining between them. CDR3 length equals 13 residues. The CDR3 DNA sequence: TGTGCCAGCAGACAGGGACGGGCCCGCGAGCAGTACTTC. This translates into CASRQGRAREQYF.

The chain joins TRBV7-2 to TRBJ1-5; 10 nucleotides align to TRBD1. Germline assignment: CDR1 SGHTA and CDR2 FQGNSA. V lost 5 bases to trimming and J lost 3 bases; unmatched junction nucleotides: 4. This CDR3 comprises 15 residues. The CDR3: CASSDRGRFNQPQHF. The CDR3 nucleotides read TGTGCCAGCAGCGACAGGGGGCGATTCAATCAGCCCCAGCATTTT.

The count of this clonotype is one. The J gene is TRBJ2-1, the V gene TRBV10-3; 10 bases line up with TRBD2. Trimming at V came to 6 bases and at J to 4 bases, leaving 6 bases not matched to a gene. This CDR3 region has 15 residues. Germline assignment: CDR1 ENHRY and CDR2 SYGVKD. CDR3 loop: CAISLTSGAYNEQFF. The CDR3 DNA sequence: TGTGCCATCAGCCTCACTAGCGGGGCATACAATGAGCAGTTCTTC.

The chain couples TRBV19 to TRBJ2-3; D possibly matches TRBD1 or TRBD2 (6 bases each). V was pared by 6 bases and J by 2 bases, with 15 bases between. CDR1 is LNHDA and CDR2 is SQIVND in the germline V gene (reference sequence). CDR3 size: 15 residues. CDR3 bases: TGTGCCAGTAGACCCGGGGGCAGACTCACAGATACGCAGTATTTT. It yields the protein CASRPGGRLTDTQYF.

This clonotype was recorded many times. V usage is TRBV12-3 or TRBV12-4 and J usage is TRBJ2-7; TRBD2 matches at 11 bases. The CDR3 has 16 amino acids. The ends lost 6 bases at V and 5 bases at J; junction bases unmatched: 12. The CDR3 loop reads CASSRNRLAGMDEQYF. Here the CDR3 DNA reads TGTGCCAGCAGCCGAAATCGACTAGCGGGGATGGACGAGCAGTACTTC.

This clonotype was picked up a small number of times. This rearrangement joins TRBV4-1 to TRBJ2-3; 13 bases line up with TRBD2. There are 16 residues in the CDR3. V was clipped by 1 base and J by 5 bases; unmatched bases: 3. CDR1 and CDR2 (germline): MGHRA, YSYEKL. The CDR3 loop reads CASSQVWTSGRDTQYF. As DNA, the CDR3 is TGCGCCAGCAGCCAAGTGTGGACTAGCGGGAGAGATACGCAGTATTTT.

V is TRBV10-1 and J is TRBJ2-5, with no clear D. This CDR3 has 12 amino acids. V was clipped by 2 bases and J by 11 bases, with 12 bases between them. Germline V gene lookup returns CDR1 WNHNN and CDR2 SYGVQD (reference sequence). The CDR3 is CASSENEVGQYF. CDR3 DNA sequence: TGCGCCAGCAGTGAGAATGAAGTGGGGCAGTACTTC.

V and J are TRBV5-1 and TRBJ1-1, with 9 bases lining up with TRBD1. Looked up from germline, CDR1 is SGHRS and CDR2 is YFSETQ. J lost 4 bases, V lost 7 bases, and 11 bases had no gene match. CDR3 length: 15 residues. CDR3 region: CASRTGQGFGTEAFF. Here the CDR3 DNA reads TGCGCCAGCCGAACCGGACAGGGGTTCGGCACTGAAGCTTTCTTT.

This clonotype showed up just once. This rearrangement joins TRBV20-1 to TRBJ1-3; D is unclear. The V end lost 2 bases, the J end lost 0 bases, and 5 bases lay between the germline ends. The CDR3 runs to 13 residues. Germline V gene lookup returns CDR1 DFQATT and CDR2 SNEGSKA (reference sequence). DNA of the CDR3: TGCAGTGCTAGAACTCCCTCTGGAAACACCATATATTTT. Its translation: CSARTPSGNTIYF.

This chain connects TRBV4-2 to TRBJ2-4; TRBD2 might be the D (7 bases). V was cut by 0 bases and J by 2 bases, with 20 bases left in between. The CDR3 runs to 19 residues. Germline CDR1 and CDR2: LGHNA and YNFKEQ. The CDR3 loop reads CASSQEPIGGGPTKNIQYF. The CDR3 bases are TGTGCCAGCAGCCAAGAACCTATAGGGGGGGGGCCAACCAAAAACATTCAGTACTTC.

The chain carries TRBV24-1 and TRBJ2-3; possible D gene TRBD1, 6 bases. CDR1 KGHDR and CDR2 SFDVKD come from the germline V gene. V was trimmed by 4 bases and J by 4 bases, leaving 17 bases between them. This CDR3 has 16 residues. The CDR3 loop is CATSETKMNRADTQYF. The CDR3 DNA reads as TGTGCCACCAGTGAAACAAAAATGAACAGGGCAGATACGCAGTATTTT.

A remark on this clonotype: A much larger clone lies a single base off, so this may be a read error. The chain employs TRBV5-1 and TRBJ2-1, with 10 bases aligning to TRBD2. The tail of the sequence fits TRBJ2-7 better, so the J call may be wrong. This CDR3 comprises 16 residues. Germline CDR1 reads SGHRS; CDR2 reads YFSETQ. In nucleotides, the CDR3 is TGCGCCAGCAGCTTGGGACTAGCGGGTATCTACAATGAGCAGTACTTC. Translated, it gives CASSLGLAGIYNEQYF.

This clonotype was detected a few times. The rearrangement uses TRBV4-1 and TRBJ1-6; 9 nucleotides agree with TRBD1. This CDR3 is 13 amino acids long. J lost 9 bases, V lost 4 bases, and 1 base had no gene match. The germline gives CDR1 MGHRA, CDR2 YSYEKL. Here the CDR3 DNA reads TGCGCCAGCAGCCGGACAGGGGTTTCACCCCTCCACTTT. This encodes CASSRTGVSPLHF.

The chain carries TRBV28 and TRBJ2-7; 10 bases match TRBD1. V lost 3 bases and J lost 3; bases outside the gene matches: 14. The CDR3 length is 18 residues. Germline assignment: CDR1 MDHEN and CDR2 SYDVKM. CDR3 bases: TGTGCCAGCAGTTTCTACCGGGACAGGGGCAGAAGGAACTACGAGCAGTACTTC. Its protein is CASSFYRDRGRRNYEQYF.

The chain employs TRBV6-5 and TRBJ1-5; D is ambiguous. The V gene lost 5 bases and the J gene lost 7 bases, with 12 bases spanning the gap. The CDR3 is made up of 13 amino acids. Germline V gene data show CDR1 as MNHEY and CDR2 as SVGAGI. DNA for the CDR3: TGTGCCAGCAGTGAGAGGTTGGGCCAGCCCCAGCATTTT. Its protein is CASSERLGQPQHF.

A word on this clonotype: This may come from a read error, since a much larger clone is one base off. V gene TRBV12-3 or TRBV12-4 combines with J gene TRBJ2-5, with 7 bases identical to TRBD1. The CDR3 covers 14 residues. V trimming: 1 base; J trimming: 5 bases; junction bases outside the gene matches: 4. This CDR3 reads CASSLVTGIETQYF. CDR3 in DNA: TGTGCCAGCAGTTTAGTGACAGGGATCGAGACCCAGTACTTC.

This clonotype was detected only a few times. The genes are TRBV28 and TRBJ2-1, with D perhaps being TRBD1 or TRBD2 (7 bases each). Germline CDR1 is MDHEN and CDR2 is SYDVKM. The V and J ends lost 1 base and 3 bases respectively, with 16 bases between them. The CDR3 sequence is 17 residues long. The CDR3 here is CASSLFRGRGGYNEQFF. The CDR3 DNA sequence: TGTGCCAGCAGTTTATTCCGGGGCAGGGGGGGCTACAATGAGCAGTTCTTC.